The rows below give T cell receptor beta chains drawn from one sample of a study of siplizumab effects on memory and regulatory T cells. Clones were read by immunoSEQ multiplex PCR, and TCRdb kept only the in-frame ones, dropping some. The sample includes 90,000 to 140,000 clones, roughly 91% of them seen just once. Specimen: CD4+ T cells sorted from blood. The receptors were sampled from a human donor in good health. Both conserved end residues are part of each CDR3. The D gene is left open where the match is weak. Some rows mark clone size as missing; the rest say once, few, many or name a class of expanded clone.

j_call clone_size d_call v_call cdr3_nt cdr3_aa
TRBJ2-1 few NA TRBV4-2 TGTGCCAGCAGCCAAGATTTGGCAGGGTTTGGATCCTACAATGAGCAGTTCTTC CASSQDLAGFGSYNEQFF
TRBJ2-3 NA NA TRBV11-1 TGTGCCAGCAGCTTAGTAGGAGAGGGGGGCCGAGATACGCAGTATTTT CASSLVGEGGRDTQYF
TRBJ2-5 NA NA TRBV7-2 TGTGCCAGCAGCCCACAAACGGCCCAGTACTTC CASSPQTAQYF
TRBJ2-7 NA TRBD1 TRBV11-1 TGTGCCAGCAGCTTAGGGGGACAGTTAACCTACGAGCAGTACTTC CASSLGGQLTYEQYF
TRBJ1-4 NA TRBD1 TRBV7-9 TGTGCCAGCAGCCGACAGGGCCAAGGGGGTGAAAAACTGTTTTTT CASSRQGQGGEKLFF
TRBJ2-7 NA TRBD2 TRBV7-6 TGTGCCAGCAGCTTAGGGACTAGCGGGAGGGCCAGCGAGCAGTACTTC CASSLGTSGRASEQYF
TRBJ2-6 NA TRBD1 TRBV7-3 TGTGCCAGCAGCTCCCCGGACAGGGGGAGTGGGGCCAACGTCCTGACTTTC CASSSPDRGSGANVLTF
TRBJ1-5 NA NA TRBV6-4 TGTGCCAGCAGTGAGTATAGCAATCAGCCCCAGCATTTT CASSEYSNQPQHF
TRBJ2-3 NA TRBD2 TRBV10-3 TGTGCCATCAGTGAGTCGTCAAGGGGAGGGACAGATACGCAGTATTTT CAISESSRGGTDTQYF
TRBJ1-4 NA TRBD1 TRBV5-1 TGCGCCAGCAGCTTGCGTGGGACAGGAGTTGAAAAACTGTTTTTT CASSLRGTGVEKLFF
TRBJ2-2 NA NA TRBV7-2 TGTGCCAGCAGGAAACCGGGACTGCCCACCGGGGAGCTGTTTTTT CASRKPGLPTGELFF
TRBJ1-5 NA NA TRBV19 TGTGCCAGTAGTATAGAGGTTAGAAATCAGCCCCAGCATTTT CASSIEVRNQPQHF
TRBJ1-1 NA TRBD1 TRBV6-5 TGTGCCAGCAGTGGCAGGACAGGGGGCACTGAAGCTTTCTTT CASSGRTGGTEAFF
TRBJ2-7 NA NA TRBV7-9 TGTGCCAGCAGCTTAGAGGGACTCCACTCCGAGCAGTACTTC CASSLEGLHSEQYF
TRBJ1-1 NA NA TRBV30 TGTGCCTGGAGTGTACAATCGGGGGGCCGGAACACTGAAGCTTTCTTT CAWSVQSGGRNTEAFF
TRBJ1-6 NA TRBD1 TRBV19 TGTGCCAGTAGTCGCGGGACAGGGATGGGGAATTCACCCCTCCACTTT CASSRGTGMGNSPLHF
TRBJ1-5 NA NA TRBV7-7 TGTGCTAGCAGCCCCGGTGGTTCTGATGGGGGCGGAATAAGCAATCAGCCCCAGCATTTT CASSPGGSDGGGISNQPQHF
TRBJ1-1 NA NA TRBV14 TGTGCCAGCAGCCAAGCGGGACGGTCCGGGGCTTTCTTT CASSQAGRSGAFF